A selection of T cell receptor beta chains follows, all from one sample in a study of fetal regulatory T cell absence and autoimmunity. Produced via immunoSEQ multiplex PCR; TCRdb's table is partial and in-frame only. The table includes some 44,000 clones, about 80% detected once. The material sequenced was cord blood. These receptor sequences come from a newborn boy with IPEX syndrome. The CDR3 runs from the conserved cysteine through the conserved F or W. The D gene is left open where the match is weak. The size entry is marked missing in some rows and otherwise reads once, few, many or a size class.

>TRBJ2-1|.|TRBV9|.
TGTGCCAGCAGCCTTGGTGTAGGGAGTGAGCAGTTCTTC
CASSLGVGSEQFF
>TRBJ1-3|.|TRBV9|.
TGTGCCAGCAGCCCCGCGGCCCCTGGAAACACCATATATTTT
CASSPAAPGNTIYF
>TRBJ2-5|.|TRBV5-6|.
TGTGCCAGCAGCCCCTCCAGGGCCAAAGGGGAGACCCAGTACTTC
CASSPSRAKGETQYF
>TRBJ2-2|.|TRBV2|.
TGTGCCAGCGATATCGGGGGCCAGAACACCGGGGAGCTGTTTTTT
CASDIGGQNTGELFF
>TRBJ2-7|.|TRBV5-1|TRBD1
TGCGCCAGCAGCTTGCTGGAGACAGGGGACTACGAGCAGTACTTC
CASSLLETGDYEQYF
>TRBJ2-2|.|TRBV7-9|.
TGTGCCAGCAGCTGGACAGGGAGGGGCACCGGGGAGCTGTTTTTT
CASSWTGRGTGELFF
>TRBJ2-1|.|TRBV5-1|TRBD2
TGCGCCAGCAGCTTGGCTTCTAGCGGGTCAGCCTACAATGAGCAGTTCTTC
CASSLASSGSAYNEQFF
>TRBJ1-2|once|TRBV27|TRBD1
TGTGCCAGCAGTCCAGGGGGGGATGGCTACACCTTC
CASSPGGDGYTF
>TRBJ2-2|.|TRBV10-3|.
TGTGCCATCAGTGAGTCGACGGCGCAGCCTGGGACCGGGGAGCTGTTTTTT
CAISESTAQPGTGELFF
>TRBJ1-5|.|TRBV4-2|.
TGTGCCAGCAGCCAAGAAGGTCAGCCCCAGCATTTT
CASSQEGQPQHF
>TRBJ2-7|few|TRBV27|.
TGTGCCAGCAGTCCCCTCCCAGCCTACGAGCAGTACTTC
CASSPLPAYEQYF
>TRBJ2-5|.|TRBV7-8|.
TGTGCCAGCAGCTCCCGGACCCACCAAGAGACCCAGTACTTC
CASSSRTHQETQYF
>TRBJ1-2|.|TRBV15|.
TGTGCCACCAGCAGAGATACAGCTAACTATGGCTACACCTTC
CATSRDTANYGYTF
>TRBJ1-5|few|TRBV5-6|.
TGTGCCAGCAGCTTGCAGGGCAATCAGCCCCAGCATTTT
CASSLQGNQPQHF
>TRBJ1-5|.|TRBV12-2|.
TGTGCAAGTCGCCCCTACTCGGCAGTACAAAATAGCAATCAGCCCCAGCATTTT
CASRPYSAVQNSNQPQHF
>TRBJ2-2|.|TRBV4-2|TRBD1
TGTGCCAGCAGCCAAGATAAAGGGGGCGCGAACACCGGGGAGCTGTTTTTT
CASSQDKGGANTGELFF
>TRBJ2-7|.|TRBV6-5|.
TGTGCCAGCAGTTACGGGCCATATACCTACGAGCAGTACTTC
CASSYGPYTYEQYF
>TRBJ1-2|.|TRBV10-3|.
TGTGCCATCAGTGAGTCGGAGAACTATGGCTACACCTTC
CAISESENYGYTF
>TRBJ1-1|.|TRBV27|.
TGTGCCAGCAGTTTATCCCCTCGCGGGGCTGGGGCTGAAGCTTTCTTT
CASSLSPRGAGAEAFF
>TRBJ2-7|.|TRBV4-2|.
TGTGCCAGCAGCCAAGAGGGGAGTTACTACGAGCAGTACTTC
CASSQEGSYYEQYF
>TRBJ2-7|once|TRBV4-1|.
TGCGCCAGCAGCCCGACAGGTTACGAGCAGTACTTC
CASSPTGYEQYF
>TRBJ1-6|.|TRBV4-1|.
TGCGCCAGCAGCCAGGGGGTTAATTCACCCCTCCACTTT
CASSQGVNSPLHF
>TRBJ1-4|.|TRBV19|TRBD1
TGTGCCAGTAGTATAGGGACGGACAGGGAGCGCGAAAAACTGTTTTTT
CASSIGTDREREKLFF
>TRBJ2-3|.|TRBV7-2|.
TGTGCCAGCAGCATCGGAGGGGCAGATACGCAGTATTTT
CASSIGGADTQYF
>TRBJ2-7|.|TRBV4-1|.
TGCGCCAGCAGCCAAGTTGGGCACGAGCAGTACTTC
CASSQVGHEQYF
>TRBJ1-1|.|TRBV6-5|.
TGTGCCAGCAGCGCCGGACTCATGAACACTGAAGCTTTCTTT
CASSAGLMNTEAFF
>TRBJ2-1|.|TRBV10-3|TRBD2
TGTGCCATCAGAGCGGGGGGGAATGAGCAGTTCTTC
CAIRAGGNEQFF
>TRBJ1-1|.|TRBV9|.
TGTGCCAGCAGCGTAGGGGGCAGGGGGAACACTGAAGCTTTCTTT
CASSVGGRGNTEAFF
>TRBJ2-3|.|TRBV4-1|.
TGCGCCAGCAGCCAGGTCGGTGGTCCTACCACAGATACGCAGTATTTT
CASSQVGGPTTDTQYF
>TRBJ2-2|.|TRBV21-1|.
TGTGCCAGCAGCGGATTAGCGGGACCGACACCCGGGGAGCTGTTTTTT
CASSGLAGPTPGELFF
>TRBJ1-1|.|TRBV19|TRBD1
TGTGCCAGTAGTATAAGGGGGCTTGAAGCTTTCTTT
CASSIRGLEAFF
>TRBJ1-2|.|TRBV29-1|TRBD1
TGCAGCGTTGAAGCAGGGGGCTATGGCTACACCTTC
CSVEAGGYGYTF
>TRBJ2-1|.|TRBV21-1|.
TGTGCCAGCAGCAACGGTTACCCGCCCTCCTACAATGAGCAGTTCTTC
CASSNGYPPSYNEQFF
>TRBJ1-2|.|TRBV10-3|.
TGTGCCATCACTGTACAAGATTCGGATGGCTACACCTTC
CAITVQDSDGYTF
>TRBJ1-2|few|TRBV6-4|.
TGTGCCAGCAGTGACAGGGCTTATGGCTACACCTTC
CASSDRAYGYTF